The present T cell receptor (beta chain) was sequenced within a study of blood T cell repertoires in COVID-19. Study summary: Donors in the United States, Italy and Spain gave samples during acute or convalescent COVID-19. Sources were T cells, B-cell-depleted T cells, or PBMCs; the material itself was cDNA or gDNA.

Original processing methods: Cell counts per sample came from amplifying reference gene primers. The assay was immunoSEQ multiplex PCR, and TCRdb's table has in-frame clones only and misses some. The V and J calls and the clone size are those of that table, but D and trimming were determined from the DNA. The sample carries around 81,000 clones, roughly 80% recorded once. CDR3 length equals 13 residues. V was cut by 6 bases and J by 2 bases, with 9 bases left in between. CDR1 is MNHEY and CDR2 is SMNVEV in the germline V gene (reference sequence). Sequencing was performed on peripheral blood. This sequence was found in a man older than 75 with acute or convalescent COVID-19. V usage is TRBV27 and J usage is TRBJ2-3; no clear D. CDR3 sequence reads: CASSLQNTDTQYF. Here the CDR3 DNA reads TGTGCCAGCAGCCTTCAGAACACAGATACGCAGTATTTT.